This T cell receptor beta chain was sequenced in a study of Graves' ophthalmopathy and Graves' hyperthyroidism. General observations from the study: A 13-signature model separated ophthalmopathy from stable hyperthyroidism, approximately 87% sensitivity, 81.08% specificity.

The authors amplified TCR beta CDR3 regions from RNA transcripts. An opening RT-PCR round employed HTBI primers and preceded a second-round multiplex PCR. TCRdb analysed the multiplex PCR reads with MiXCR anew, one entry per CDR3 protein. The data contain 900,000 to 1,200,000 distinct CDR3 sequences, about 35% of them singletons. This CDR3 contains 14 residues. The germline V gene encodes CDR1 SGHVS and CDR2 FQNEAQ. Germline trimming cut 7 bases from V and 4 bases from J; bases unmatched to any gene: 9. As concerns this clonotype: Its specificity is unknown.

This sequence joins TRBV7-8 and TRBJ2-7; 8 bases match TRBD2. The receptor was isolated from an adult man with Graves' hyperthyroidism. The sequenced material came from peripheral blood or thyroid tissue (not recorded which). In DNA form, the CDR3 reads TGTGCCAGCATCGGGGGGGACTTCCAGTACGAGCAGTACTTC. Its protein is CASIGGDFQYEQYF.